One sample yielded the 32 T cell receptor beta chains listed below, sequenced in a study of shared clonotypes between healthy human individuals. The data were produced by immunoSEQ multiplex PCR, yet TCRdb's version contains in-frame clones alone and is incomplete. The table has about 2.4 million clones, around 90% seen once. Sequencing input: naive CD4+ T cells sorted from blood. Regarding subset: CD45RA+ positively selected. Source of these receptors: a man between 18 and 29 years old in good health.

The chain is built from TRBV18 and TRBJ2-3, with TRBD1 matching 7 bases. V trimming: 1 base; J trimming: 4 bases; junction bases outside the gene matches: 5. This CDR3 contains 15 residues. The V gene's germline CDR1 is KGHSH and CDR2 LQKENI. The CDR3 loop reads CASSPLGQKPDTQYF. CDR3 in DNA: TGTGCCAGCTCACCACTGGGACAGAAGCCAGATACGCAGTATTTT.

V is TRBV7-2 and J is TRBJ1-2; D is perhaps TRBD1 (5 bases). This CDR3 region has 15 residues. Trimming pared 1 base from V and 2 bases from J, leaving 11 bases between. Germline V gene sequence: CDR1 SGHTA, CDR2 FQGNSA. DNA for the CDR3: TGTGCCAGCAGCTTAGAAGCGACAGTAAACTATGGCTACACCTTC. Translated, it gives CASSLEATVNYGYTF.

The chain links TRBV5-1 to TRBJ1-1; tentative D call: TRBD1 (6 bases). This CDR3 is 15 amino acids long. V was trimmed by 0 bases and J by 3 bases, leaving 12 bases between them. Germline V gives CDR1 SGHRS, CDR2 YFSETQ. The CDR3 spells CASSLDGGEYTEAFF. The DNA of the CDR3 is TGCGCCAGCAGCTTGGATGGGGGCGAGTACACTGAAGCTTTCTTT.

Concerning this clone: Other DNA variants within this sample encode the same CDR3. The chain carries TRBV7-2 and TRBJ2-7, with unresolved D. Germline loops: CDR1 SGHTA, CDR2 FQGNSA. There are 12 residues in the CDR3. With 3 bases removed from V and 6 bases from J, the gap between germline ends came to 9 bases. DNA of the CDR3: TGTGCCAGCAGCTTGTCCCGGCTCGAGCAGTACTTC. Its protein product is CASSLSRLEQYF. The full variable domain, in which reference TRBV7-2 and TRBJ2-7 provide the parts outside the CDR3, is GAGVSQSPSNKVTEKGKDVELRCDPISGHTALYWYRQSLGQGLEFLIYFQGNSAPDKSGLPSDRFSAERTGGSVSTLTIQRTQQEDSAVYLCASSLSRLEQYFGPGTRLTVT.

This rearrangement joins TRBV29-1 to TRBJ1-1, with D tentatively TRBD1 (6 bases). CDR3 length: 11 amino acids. CDR1 is SQVTM, CDR2 ANQGSEA, per germline. V was pared by 7 bases and J by 6 bases, with 12 bases between. The CDR3 sequence is CSGGHLSEAFF. CDR3 nucleotides: TGCAGCGGGGGACACCTCTCTGAAGCTTTCTTT.

The genes are TRBV7-9 and TRBJ1-3; D is uncertain. The CDR3 sequence is 14 residues long. Germline CDR1 and CDR2: SEHNR and FQNEAQ (reference sequence). The germline V and J ends were trimmed by 1 base and 4 bases, with 8 bases remaining between them. CDR3 in DNA: TGTGCCAGCAGCTTAGGTACAGTCGGAAACACCATATATTTT. Protein product: CASSLGTVGNTIYF.

This clone has a single count. CDR3 coding DNA: TGTGCCAGCAGGTCGACGCGTGGCTACACCTTC. Translation gives CASRSTRGYTF. This chain links TRBV9 with TRBJ1-2; no clear D. The CDR3 has 11 residues. V lost 5 bases and J lost 7, with 9 bases in between. Germline assignment: CDR1 SGDLS and CDR2 YYNGEE.

J is TRBJ2-7 and V is TRBV18; D perhaps matches TRBD2 (5 bases). The CDR3 consists of 13 residues. Per germline, CDR1 KGHSH and CDR2 LQKENI. V was trimmed by 4 bases and J by 6 bases, leaving 13 bases between them. CDR3 amino acids: CASSQARRREQYF. The DNA of the CDR3 is TGTGCCAGCTCACAAGCCAGGAGGCGCGAGCAGTACTTC.

The chain employs TRBV6-1 and TRBJ1-4; TRBD1 matches 10 bases. The CDR3 is made up of 15 amino acids. Germline CDR1 and CDR2: MNHNS and SASEGT. The trim removed 5 bases at V and 7 bases at J, leaving 7 bases unmatched. The CDR3 DNA reads TGTGCCAGCAGTTGGGACAGGGGAGGGGGTGAAAAACTGTTTTTT. It specifies CASSWDRGGGEKLFF.

The J gene is TRBJ1-6, the V gene TRBV5-6, with TRBD1 matching 9 bases. Trimming removed 4 bases from V and 9 bases from J; junction bases left unmatched: 11. This CDR3 contains 16 residues. The germline V gene encodes CDR1 SGHDT and CDR2 YYEEEE. CDR3 residues: CASSRQTGGESSPLHF. The CDR3, as DNA: TGTGCCAGCAGCCGCCAAACAGGGGGCGAATCTTCACCCCTCCACTTT. Drawing the rest from reference TRBV5-6 and TRBJ1-6, the complete variable domain is DAGVTQSPTHLIKTRGQQVTLRCSPKSGHDTVSWYQQALGQGPQFIFQYYEEEERQRGNFPDRFSGHQFPNYSSELNVNALLLGDSALYLCASSRQTGGESSPLHFGNGTRLTVT.

This chain uses TRBV19 with TRBJ2-7; weak D call: TRBD1 (5 bases). V lost 6 bases, J lost 1 base, and 13 bases lay in between. There are 14 residues in the CDR3. Germline V gene data show CDR1 as LNHDA and CDR2 as SQIVND (reference sequence). The CDR3 region is CASRGSTESYEQYF. As DNA, the CDR3 is TGTGCCAGTAGAGGCTCGACAGAATCCTACGAGCAGTACTTC. The full variable domain, in which reference TRBV19 and TRBJ2-7 provide the parts outside the CDR3, is DGGITQSPKYLFRKEGQNVTLSCEQNLNHDAMYWYRQDPGQGLRLIYYSQIVNDFQKGDIAEGYSVSREKKESFPLTVTSAQKNPTAFYLCASRGSTESYEQYFGPGTRLTVT.

This clone has a handful of counts. The chain combines TRBV30 with TRBJ1-1, with D possibly matching TRBD1 (6 bases). Trimming took off 0 bases at V and 5 bases at J, with 16 bases between the two ends. Germline loops: CDR1 GTSNPN, CDR2 SVGIG (reference sequence). The CDR3 is 15 residues long. CDR3: CAWSVLMGGRTEAFF. Here the CDR3 DNA reads TGTGCCTGGAGTGTATTAATGGGGGGCAGGACTGAAGCTTTCTTT.

Turning to this clone: This may be a read error, as it is one base from a much larger clone. The chain joins TRBV6-1 to TRBJ1-1; perhaps TRBD1 as D (5 bases). Germline V gene sequence: CDR1 MNHNS, CDR2 SASEGT. Between the trimmed V and J ends, which lost 6 bases and 1 base, there was a span of 9 bases. There are 13 residues in the CDR3. As DNA, the CDR3 is TGTGCCAGCAGATTAGGACAGAACACTGAAGCTTTCTTT. The encoded protein is CASRLGQNTEAFF.

CDR3 in DNA: TGTGCCAGCAGCCCCGATCGGGGCGGGCAAAATTCACCCCTCCACTTT. This encodes CASSPDRGGQNSPLHF. This rearrangement joins TRBV11-2 to TRBJ1-6; weak D call: TRBD1 (5 bases). Trimming took off 5 bases at V and 7 bases at J, with 18 bases between the two ends. Per the germline V gene, CDR1 is SGHAT and CDR2 is FQNNGV. The CDR3 runs to 16 residues.

The chain carries TRBV29-1 and TRBJ1-1, with D perhaps matching TRBD1 (6 bases). Between the trimmed V and J ends, which lost 6 bases and 3 bases, there was a span of 14 bases. The germline V gene encodes CDR1 SQVTM and CDR2 ANQGSEA. The length of the CDR3 is 13 residues. The CDR3 spells CSVIQGVDTEAFF. The CDR3 DNA follows: TGCAGCGTCATACAGGGTGTGGACACTGAAGCTTTCTTT.

The table lists this clone with a few counts. The junction differs from germline at one of its ends, possibly a read error. The chain combines TRBV4-1 with TRBJ1-6; 8 bases fit TRBD1. CDR1 is MGHRA and CDR2 is YSYEKL in the germline V gene. This CDR3 contains 15 residues. This CDR3 reads CASTQPDRVVSPLHF. The CDR3 region has the DNA TGCGCCAGCACCCAACCGGACAGGGTCGTTTCACCCCTCCACTTT.

The chain carries TRBV11-2 and TRBJ2-2; D not resolved. Looked up from germline, CDR1 is SGHAT and CDR2 is FQNNGV. CDR3 length: 15 amino acids. The V and J ends lost 1 base and 3 bases respectively, with 9 bases between them. Here the CDR3 DNA reads TGTGCCAGCAGCTTAGCGCGGAAGGACACCGGGGAGCTGTTTTTT. Translation gives CASSLARKDTGELFF.

The V and J genes are TRBV9 and TRBJ1-5, with unresolved D. The CDR3 spans 15 residues. Germline V gene sequence: CDR1 SGDLS, CDR2 YYNGEE. Trimming left V 0 bases short and J 6 bases short, with 13 bases between. The chain's CDR3 is CASSVARGVGQPQHF. In nucleotides, the CDR3 is TGTGCCAGCAGCGTAGCTCGGGGAGTCGGTCAGCCCCAGCATTTT.

The chain's CDR3 is CASSHRVPETQYF. The CDR3 DNA reads as TGTGCCAGCAGCCATCGGGTTCCTGAAACCCAGTACTTC. The chain uses TRBV7-2 and TRBJ2-5; D unresolved. The CDR3 spans 13 residues. V was clipped by 5 bases and J by 8 bases, with 15 bases between them. Germline values: CDR1 SGHTA, CDR2 FQGNSA.

The V gene is TRBV21-1, the J gene TRBJ1-6. TRBV21-1 is described as a pseudogene. The CDR3 consists of 17 residues. The CDR3 region is CASSKDYQGGHNSPLHF. The DNA of the CDR3 is TGTGCCAGCAGCAAAGATTACCAGGGAGGACATAATTCACCCCTCCACTTT.

V gene TRBV7-9 combines with J gene TRBJ1-4; 9 positions agree with TRBD1. Losses at the gene ends were 3 bases for V and 5 bases for J; bases not matched to a gene: 4. This CDR3 comprises 15 residues. Per germline, CDR1 SEHNR and CDR2 FQNEAQ (reference sequence). As DNA, the CDR3 is TGTGCCAGCAGCTTGAATGACAGGGGGAATGAAAAACTGTTTTTT. It encodes CASSLNDRGNEKLFF.

V and J are TRBV5-4 and TRBJ2-3; the match to TRBD1 covers 8 bases. Germline CDR1 SGHNT, CDR2 YYREEE (reference sequence). The length of the CDR3 is 15 residues. V was pared by 1 base and J by 1 base, with 2 bases of the junction left unmatched. As DNA, the CDR3 is TGTGCCAGCAGCTTGCAGGGACAGGGCACAGATACGCAGTATTTT. This sequence encodes CASSLQGQGTDTQYF.

The V call is TRBV28, the J call TRBJ2-1, with a tentative D call TRBD1 (9 bases). V dropped 8 bases and J dropped 0 bases, with 26 bases sitting between them. Germline loops: CDR1 MDHEN, CDR2 SYDVKM. This CDR3 spans 19 amino acids. CDR3 nucleotide sequence: TGTGCCAGCGTAGGACAGGGGAGGGCGGGGGGTCTCTCCTACAATGAGCAGTTCTTC. Translating it yields CASVGQGRAGGLSYNEQFF. The whole variable domain, remainder taken from reference TRBV28 and TRBJ2-1, is DVKVTQSSRYLVKRTGEKVFLECVQDMDHENMFWYRQDPGLGLRLIYFSYDVKMKEKGDIPEGYSVSREKKERFSLILESASTNQTSMYLCASVGQGRAGGLSYNEQFFGPGTRLTVL.

This clone occurred once. J is TRBJ1-1 and V is TRBV7-9; perhaps TRBD1 as D (5 bases). V gave up 0 bases and J gave up 7 bases, with 12 bases separating them. This CDR3 is 14 amino acids long. Germline CDR1 SEHNR, CDR2 FQNEAQ (reference sequence). DNA for the CDR3: TGTGCCAGCAGCTTAGCTGGAAATAGGGGTGAAGCTTTCTTT. Translated: CASSLAGNRGEAFF.

With regard to this clone: This same CDR3 is encoded by further DNA sequences in the sample. The CDR3 region has the DNA TGTGCCAGCAGCTTAAGTAGCCTGAACACTGAAGCTTTCTTT. Translated: CASSLSSLNTEAFF. This chain links TRBV7-9 with TRBJ1-1; no definite D call. V lost 2 bases and J 0 bases, leaving 7 bases between the germline ends. Germline V gives CDR1 SEHNR, CDR2 FQNEAQ (reference sequence). CDR3 length equals 14 residues.

A remark on this clone: The identical CDR3 is also encoded by other nucleotide sequences in the sample. The chain employs TRBV11-2 and TRBJ2-3; D remains ambiguous. This CDR3 has 12 residues. Trimming took 0 bases from V and 6 from J, leaving 4 bases between them. The germline CDR1 and CDR2 sequences are SGHAT and FQNNGV. The CDR3 DNA follows: TGTGCCAGCAGCTTAGATCGCGATACGCAGTATTTT. It translates to CASSLDRDTQYF. Full variable domain (outside the CDR3, taken from reference TRBV11-2 and TRBJ2-3): EAGVAQSPRYKIIEKRQSVAFWCNPISGHATLYWYQQILGQGPKLLIQFQNNGVVDDSQLPKDRFSAERLKGVDSTLKIQPAKLEDSAVYLCASSLDRDTQYFGPGTRLTVL.

The chain couples TRBV27 to TRBJ2-7, with D unresolved. Germline CDR1 is MNHEY and CDR2 is SMNVEV (reference sequence). The ends were cut back, 6 bases at V and 0 bases at J, with 18 bases in the middle. This CDR3 contains 16 residues. The CDR3 sequence: CASSRDVAGSSYEQYF. CDR3 DNA: TGTGCCAGCAGCCGCGACGTGGCAGGCAGCTCCTACGAGCAGTACTTC.

The chain is built from TRBV7-8 and TRBJ2-7; 9 nucleotides match TRBD1. Germline V CDR1 and CDR2: SGHVS, FQNEAQ. J lost 3 bases, V lost 6 bases, and 15 bases had no gene match. This CDR3 region has 17 residues. This CDR3 reads CASRRTGGTSLVYEQYF. The CDR3 DNA reads as TGTGCCAGCAGGAGAACAGGGGGCACCTCCCTTGTCTACGAGCAGTACTTC. The variable domain in full, completed from reference TRBV7-8 and TRBJ2-7, reads GAGVSQSPRYKVAKRGQDVALRCDPISGHVSLFWYQQALGQGPEFLTYFQNEAQLDKSGLPSDRFFAERPEGSVSTLKIQRTQQEDSAVYLCASRRTGGTSLVYEQYFGPGTRLTVT.

For this clone: Other DNA sequences in this specimen translate into the identical CDR3. The gene calls are TRBV7-9 and TRBJ2-5; possibly TRBD1 for D (6 bases). This CDR3 has 14 residues. Per the germline V gene, CDR1 is SEHNR and CDR2 is FQNEAQ (reference sequence). The V end lost 3 bases, the J end lost 4 bases, and 12 bases lay between the germline ends. The CDR3 DNA is TGTGCCAGCAGCTTCCGGACAGACAGAGAGACCCAGTACTTC. Its translation: CASSFRTDRETQYF.

A word on this clone: Other nucleotide sequences from this sample produce the same CDR3. The chain couples TRBV11-3 to TRBJ1-3; no clear D. The CDR3 runs to 14 residues. Germline values: CDR1 SGHNT, CDR2 YENEEA. The V end lost 5 bases, the J end lost 0 bases, and 8 bases lay between the germline ends. The CDR3 protein is CASSLGSSGNTIYF. The CDR3 DNA is TGTGCCAGCAGCCTAGGGAGCTCTGGAAACACCATATATTTT. Using reference TRBV11-3 and TRBJ1-3 for the parts outside the CDR3, the full variable domain is EAGVVQSPRYKIIEKKQPVAFWCNPISGHNTLYWYLQNLGQGPELLIRYENEEAVDDSQLPKDRFSAERLKGVDSTLKIQPAELGDSAVYLCASSLGSSGNTIYFGEGSWLTVV.

J is TRBJ1-5 and V is TRBV18; TRBD1 might be the D (5 bases). V dropped 0 bases and J dropped 0 bases, with 9 bases sitting between them. The CDR3 covers 16 residues. Per the germline V gene, CDR1 is KGHSH and CDR2 is LQKENI. The CDR3 region has the DNA TGTGCCAGCTCACCACCAGGGGCGAATAGCAATCAGCCCCAGCATTTT. This encodes CASSPPGANSNQPQHF.

A note on this clone: The same CDR3 also results from other DNA sequences found in this sample. V and J are TRBV6-5 and TRBJ2-7; TRBD1 is a possible D gene (5 bases). The germline CDR1 and CDR2 sequences are MNHEY and SVGAGI. The CDR3 has 12 residues. V shed 5 bases and J shed 3 bases, with 8 bases lying between them. CDR3 protein: CASSPQGYEQYF. CDR3 coding DNA: TGTGCCAGCAGTCCCCAGGGCTACGAGCAGTACTTC.